This T cell receptor (beta chain) was profiled in a study of monozygotic twins with inflammatory bowel disease. TCRdb reanalyzed the 5' RACE reads, giving one entry per CDR3 protein sequence and no DNA. The listing records some 150,000 distinct CDR3 sequences. This CDR3 region has 13 residues. From germline, CDR1 is SQVTM and CDR2 ANQGSEA. The specimen sequenced was blood. This TCR came from a human donor with ulcerative colitis or Crohn's disease, or a healthy co-twin of an affected twin (not recorded which). The chain joins TRBV29-1 to TRBJ1-2. The CDR3 sequence: CSVEGGSASGYTF. Combining the CDR3 with reference TRBV29-1 and TRBJ1-2 gives the whole variable domain SAVISQKPSRDICQRGTSLTIQCQVDSQVTMMFWYRQQPGQSLTLIATANQGSEATYESGFVIDKFPISRPNLTFSTLTVSNMSPEDSSIYLCSVEGGSASGYTFGSGTRLTVV.